Below, 30 T cell receptor beta chains from the same sample are listed, as sequenced in a study of Graves' ophthalmopathy and Graves' hyperthyroidism. Amplification of TCR beta CDR3 regions used RNA transcripts. HTBI primers were employed in first-round RT-PCR, then a second-round multiplex PCR followed. TCRdb independently ran MiXCR on the multiplex PCR reads; one entry per CDR3 protein. This table has 400,000 or so distinct CDR3 sequences, roughly 15% appearing once. Sequencing was carried out using peripheral blood. These receptors all stem from a woman under 30 with stable Graves' hyperthyroidism.

This clonotype was seen repeatedly, ten times or more. The chain combines TRBV4-1 with TRBJ1-3; no firm D call. This CDR3 has 19 residues. The ends were cut back, 2 bases at V and 0 bases at J, with 20 bases in the middle. Per germline, CDR1 MGHRA and CDR2 YSYEKL. This CDR3 reads CASSQFRPNRMSSGNTIYF. DNA of the CDR3: TGCGCCAGCAGCCAATTTCGACCGAACCGGATGAGCTCTGGAAACACCATATATTTT.

Points on this clonotype: A much more abundant neighbour one base away suggests this may be a read error. The chain links TRBV7-2 to TRBJ2-7; D could derive from TRBD1 or TRBD2 (5 bases each). The CDR3 loop spans 12 amino acids. Germline V gene sequence: CDR1 SGHTA, CDR2 FQGNSA. The CDR3 DNA is TGTGCCAGCACAGGGAGTAGGGACGAGCAGTGCTTC. Translating it yields CASTGSRDEQCF.

The V and J genes are TRBV12-3 or TRBV12-4 and TRBJ2-7; no clear D. The length of the CDR3 is 14 residues. V lost 2 bases, J lost 0 bases, and 8 bases lay in between. CDR3 residues: CASSLRRPSYEQYF. CDR3 coding DNA: TGTGCCAGCAGTTTACGCAGGCCCTCCTACGAGCAGTACTTC.

This clonotype showed up many times. V is TRBV9 and J is TRBJ2-2, with D maybe TRBD2 (6 bases). The CDR3 has 16 residues. Trimming cost V 0 bases and J 7 bases, with 16 bases left between them. CDR1 is SGDLS, CDR2 YYNGEE, per germline. CDR3 DNA: TGTGCCAGCAGCGTAGCGGCCGACGGAGGGATCGGGGAGCTGTTTTTT. Protein sequence: CASSVAADGGIGELFF. The whole variable domain, filled in from reference TRBV9 and TRBJ2-2, reads DSGVTQTPKHLITATGQRVTLRCSPRSGDLSVYWYQQSLDQGLQFLIQYYNGEERAKGNILERFSAQQFPDLHSELNLSSLELGDSALYFCASSVAADGGIGELFFGEGSRLTVL.

The V and J genes are TRBV24-1 and TRBJ1-2; 8 bases agree with TRBD1. The CDR3 loop spans 14 amino acids. CDR1 and CDR2 (germline): KGHDR, SFDVKD. V shed 3 bases, J shed 7 bases, and the junction held 6 bases outside the gene matches. This chain's CDR3 is CATSDEGQDAGYTF. The DNA of the CDR3 is TGTGCCACCAGTGATGAGGGACAGGACGCTGGCTACACCTTC.

The rearrangement joins TRBV11-1 to TRBJ1-2; TRBD1 matches 10 bases. The CDR3 totals 16 residues. The ends lost 5 bases at V and 4 bases at J; junction bases unmatched: 10. The germline V gene encodes CDR1 SGHAT and CDR2 FQDESV (reference sequence). The CDR3: CASSRSVGQGVYGYTF. CDR3 sequence (DNA): TGTGCCAGCAGCCGGTCCGTTGGACAGGGGGTCTATGGCTACACCTTC.

This clonotype was counted many times. This may stem from a read error, because a much larger clone lies one nucleotide away. This chain links TRBV6-2 or TRBV6-3 with TRBJ1-6; TRBD1 is a possible D gene (5 bases). CDR3 length: 14 amino acids. The V gene's germline CDR1 is MNHEY and CDR2 SVGEGT. CDR3 nucleotides: TGTGCCAGCACCAACGGGGGGGACGGCTCACACCTCCACTTT. As protein: CASTNGGDGSHLHF.

This clonotype appeared many times. V gene TRBV29-1 combines with J gene TRBJ1-2, with 8 bases that match TRBD1. The CDR3 covers 13 residues. Germline lookup yields CDR1 SQVTM and CDR2 ANQGSEA. With 4 bases clipped from V and 8 bases from J, the junction kept 9 bases outside the gene matches. The CDR3 DNA follows: TGCAGCGTTGTCGTACAGGGGGGAGGCGGCTACACCTTC. Translated, it gives CSVVVQGGGGYTF. Full variable domain (outside the CDR3, taken from reference TRBV29-1 and TRBJ1-2): SAVISQKPSRDICQRGTSLTIQCQVDSQVTMMFWYRQQPGQSLTLIATANQGSEATYESGFVIDKFPISRPNLTFSTLTVSNMSPEDSSIYLCSVVVQGGGGYTFGSGTRLTVV.

The chain uses TRBV5-4 and TRBJ1-2; unclear D gene. This CDR3 has 13 amino acids. Between the trimmed V and J ends, which lost 5 bases and 4 bases, there was a span of 12 bases. Germline lookup yields CDR1 SGHNT and CDR2 YYREEE (reference sequence). CDR3 coding DNA: TGTGCCAGCAGAGTCGACCCCCGCTATGGCTACACCTTC. The encoded protein is CASRVDPRYGYTF.

This clonotype was seen repeatedly, ten times or more. The V call is TRBV6-1, the J call TRBJ1-1; D might be TRBD1 (6 bases). The V and J ends lost 3 bases and 1 base respectively, with 15 bases between them. Germline CDR1 is MNHNS and CDR2 is SASEGT. This CDR3 comprises 16 residues. The CDR3 sequence is CASSDRKRGWNTEAFF. The CDR3 DNA is TGTGCCAGCAGTGATAGAAAAAGGGGGTGGAACACTGAAGCTTTCTTT.

This clonotype was recorded at least ten times. The chain couples TRBV7-9 to TRBJ2-7, with a tentative D call TRBD2 (6 bases). The CDR3 totals 15 residues. Germline assignment: CDR1 SEHNR and CDR2 FQNEAQ (reference sequence). The V gene lost 5 bases and the J gene lost 9 bases, with 23 bases spanning the gap. In nucleotides, the CDR3 is TGTGCCAGCAGCCCAAACGGGGGTGATCCTACGAGGCAGTACTTC. It encodes CASSPNGGDPTRQYF.

This clonotype was observed many times. V gene TRBV6-5 combines with J gene TRBJ2-5, with 8 bases fitting TRBD2. The V gene end was trimmed by 10 bases and the J gene end by 5 bases; junction bases not matched to a gene: 6. This CDR3 is 12 amino acids long. From germline, CDR1 is MNHEY and CDR2 SVGAGI. CDR3 coding DNA: TGTGCCACGGGGGGGGTGGGGGAGACCCAGTACTTC. Translated, it gives CATGGVGETQYF.

Ten or more counts support this clonotype. V is TRBV15 and J is TRBJ1-2; possibly TRBD1 for D (6 bases). CDR1 and CDR2 from the germline V gene are LNHNV and YYDKDF (reference sequence). V lost 1 base to trimming and J lost 5 bases, with 14 bases between them. This CDR3 comprises 15 residues. The CDR3 DNA sequence: TGTGCCACCAGCAGAGCAGGGGCAGATTGGTATGGCTACACCTTC. Translation: CATSRAGADWYGYTF.

The CDR3 sequence: CASSPRVTGYTF. CDR3 coding DNA: TGTGCCAGCAGTCCCAGGGTAACCGGCTACACCTTC. The chain uses TRBV7-3 and TRBJ1-2; TRBD1 is a possible D gene (5 bases). Germline assignment: CDR1 SGHTA and CDR2 FQGTGA. There are 12 residues in the CDR3. V lost 6 bases and J 8 bases, leaving 13 bases between the germline ends.

This clonotype was seen many times. The rearrangement joins TRBV7-6 to TRBJ1-2; possible D gene TRBD1, 6 bases. The CDR3 loop spans 16 amino acids. Germline V gene sequence: CDR1 SGHVS, CDR2 FNYEAQ. The V gene lost 5 bases and the J gene lost 4 bases, with 20 bases spanning the gap. This CDR3 reads CASSPNLRTAIYGYTF. In DNA, the CDR3 is TGTGCCAGCAGCCCAAATCTTCGGACAGCCATCTATGGCTACACCTTC. Full variable domain (outside the CDR3, taken from reference TRBV7-6 and TRBJ1-2): GAGVSQSPRYKVTKRGQDVALRCDPISGHVSLYWYRQALGQGPEFLTYFNYEAQQDKSGLPNDRFSAERPEGSISTLTIQRTEQRDSAMYRCASSPNLRTAIYGYTFGSGTRLTVV.

This clonotype appeared many times. The chain combines TRBV12-3 or TRBV12-4 with TRBJ1-2; 8 bases agree with TRBD1. The length of the CDR3 is 15 residues. J lost 6 bases, V lost 5 bases, and 11 bases had no gene match. The CDR3 sequence is CASSELRGLGDGYTF. DNA for the CDR3: TGTGCCAGCAGTGAGCTCAGGGGGCTCGGCGATGGCTACACCTTC.

This clonotype was detected many times. The chain combines TRBV6-5 with TRBJ1-1; D remains ambiguous. CDR3 length equals 13 residues. The germline V gene has CDR1 MNHEY and CDR2 SVGAGI. V was pared by 2 bases and J by 6 bases, with 10 bases between. In DNA, the CDR3 is TGTGCCAGCAGTTACGTGGGAGAAGCTGAAGCTTTCTTT. Translated, it gives CASSYVGEAEAFF.

In this sample, this clonotype turned up many times. The gene calls are TRBV6-1 and TRBJ2-7; D is perhaps TRBD1 (6 bases). This CDR3 is built from 14 residues. The V end was cut by 6 bases, the J end by 6 bases, with 18 bases between. From germline, CDR1 is MNHNS and CDR2 SASEGT. In DNA, the CDR3 is TGTGCCAGCAGGCTTACAGGGCCCCGGGGCGAGCAGTACTTC. Its translation is CASRLTGPRGEQYF.

This clonotype has a handful of counts. The chain joins TRBV11-2 to TRBJ2-7; 7 bases agree with TRBD2. Germline values: CDR1 SGHAT, CDR2 FQNNGV. This CDR3 is built from 16 residues. J was trimmed by 1 base and V by 2 bases; bases with no gene match: 8. The CDR3 sequence: CASSLRAGRGSYEQYF. DNA of the CDR3: TGTGCCAGCAGCTTAAGGGCAGGGAGGGGATCCTACGAGCAGTACTTC.

This clonotype was seen at least ten times. The chain recombines TRBV15 with TRBJ1-1; no clear D gene. In germline, CDR1 is LNHNV, CDR2 YYDKDF (reference sequence). Trimming cost V 8 bases and J 7 bases, with 17 bases left between them. The CDR3 length is 13 residues. CDR3 sequence: CATSGYRSDEAFF. Here the CDR3 DNA reads TGTGCCACCTCGGGTTACCGTTCCGATGAAGCTTTCTTT.

The chain recombines TRBV20-1 with TRBJ2-5, with D unresolved. The ends were cut back, 0 bases at V and 5 bases at J, with 7 bases in the middle. Germline V gene data show CDR1 as DFQATT and CDR2 as SNEGSKA (reference sequence). CDR3 length: 12 amino acids. CDR3 protein: CSARELVETQYF. CDR3 in DNA: TGCAGTGCTAGAGAGCTAGTCGAGACCCAGTACTTC.

Ten or more counts support this clonotype. The chain links TRBV11-1 to TRBJ2-7, with D perhaps matching TRBD1 (6 bases). This CDR3 contains 16 residues. The germline V gene has CDR1 SGHAT and CDR2 FQDESV (reference sequence). V was clipped by 5 bases and J by 2 bases, with 19 bases between them. CDR3 region: CASSPSGQTNPYEQYF. DNA for the CDR3: TGTGCCAGCAGCCCCTCGGGACAAACAAACCCCTACGAGCAGTACTTC.

This chain uses TRBV20-1 with TRBJ1-2; 11 nucleotides match TRBD1. The CDR3 sequence is 15 residues long. CDR1 DFQATT and CDR2 SNEGSKA come from the germline V gene (reference sequence). The junction had 4 bases not matched to a gene; V was cut back by 1 base and J by 3 bases. The CDR3 is CSARGDRGGDYGYTF. The CDR3 bases are TGCAGTGCTAGAGGGGACAGGGGGGGCGACTATGGCTACACCTTC.

This clonotype came up many times. V is TRBV6-2 or TRBV6-3 and J is TRBJ2-7; the D gene is possibly TRBD1 (5 bases). The CDR3 loop spans 13 amino acids. Germline CDR1 and CDR2: MNHEY and SVGEGT. V lost 8 bases and J lost 3, with 14 bases in between. The CDR3 nucleotides are TGTGCCAGCCTCAAAGGCAGGGACTACGAGCAGTACTTC. This gives the protein CASLKGRDYEQYF.

Ten or more counts support this clonotype. CDR3 nucleotides: TGTGCCAGCAGTCACAACTACGAGCAGTACTTC. The encoded protein is CASSHNYEQYF. The chain employs TRBV27 and TRBJ2-7; D remains unclear. Germline V lookup: CDR1 MNHEY, CDR2 SMNVEV (reference sequence). The CDR3 totals 11 residues. V was shortened by 5 bases and J by 3 bases, with 5 bases between the two germline ends.

Ten or more counts support this clonotype. The chain couples TRBV6-1 to TRBJ1-6; maybe TRBD1 (6 bases). The germline CDR1 and CDR2 sequences are MNHNS and SASEGT. V lost 10 bases and J 8 bases, leaving 18 bases between the germline ends. The CDR3 has 14 amino acids. The CDR3 is CATLPQGRDSPLHF. The CDR3 DNA is TGTGCCACCCTCCCCCAGGGGAGAGATTCACCCCTCCACTTT.

This clonotype was seen many times. The V and J genes are TRBV20-1 and TRBJ1-6; D is unclear. The V end was cut by 6 bases, the J end by 7 bases, with 16 bases between. This CDR3 is 14 amino acids long. The germline V gene has CDR1 DFQATT and CDR2 SNEGSKA (reference sequence). CDR3: CSAQHGLSNSPLHF. The CDR3 DNA follows: TGCAGTGCCCAACACGGCCTATCGAATTCACCCCTCCACTTT.

The V gene is TRBV3-1, the J gene TRBJ2-7, with a tentative D call TRBD1 (6 bases). Per the germline V gene, CDR1 is LGHDT and CDR2 is YNNKEL (reference sequence). The CDR3 contains 14 residues. V lost 2 bases and J 3 bases, leaving 11 bases between the germline ends. This chain's CDR3 is CASSQRTAGYEQYF. The DNA of the CDR3 is TGTGCCAGCAGCCAAAGGACAGCAGGCTACGAGCAGTACTTC.

Here the CDR3 reads CASSFDRGLVGYTF. The CDR3 coding sequence is TGTGCCAGCAGTTTTGACAGGGGGCTAGTTGGCTACACCTTC. V usage is TRBV5-4 and J usage is TRBJ1-2; 10 bases map to TRBD1. V was pared by 5 bases and J by 7 bases, with 8 bases of the junction left unmatched. The length of the CDR3 is 14 residues. Germline V lookup: CDR1 SGHNT, CDR2 YYREEE (reference sequence).

At least ten counts were recorded for this clonotype. The chain is built from TRBV6-2 or TRBV6-3 and TRBJ2-7, with 9 nucleotides matching TRBD2. After removal of 2 bases from V and 4 bases from J, the junction contained 18 bases not matched to a gene. Germline loops: CDR1 MNHEY, CDR2 SVGEGT. The CDR3 contains 19 residues. The CDR3 loop reads CASSYRWERGASFQYEQYF. DNA of the CDR3: TGTGCCAGCAGTTACAGGTGGGAGCGGGGGGCCTCATTTCAATACGAGCAGTACTTC.